These 15 T cell receptor beta chains were sequenced from one sample in a study of CD8+ T cells in alopecia areata. Once RNA had been extracted, it was reverse transcribed into cDNA to act as the sequencing template. The protocol was immunoSEQ multiplex PCR, while the TCRdb copy is restricted to in-frame clones and leaves out a portion. The table shows 210,000 or so clones, with approximately 65% occurring only once. Treatment here: oral pan-JAK inhibitor, 5-10 mg twice daily. The specimen was CD4+ T cells sorted from blood, collected at week 44, from a patient treated with tofacitinib. These receptors all stem from a human donor with alopecia areata.

In regard to this clone: At one of its ends the junction is not consistent with the germline gene, which may arise from a read error. This rearrangement joins TRBV6-6 to TRBJ2-7, with D perhaps TRBD2 (5 bases). From germline, CDR1 is MNHNY and CDR2 SVGAGI (reference sequence). The CDR3 has 16 amino acids. CDR3 residues: CASSYGSVELPYEQYF. The CDR3 DNA follows: TGTGCCAGCAGTTACGGGAGCGTCGAGTTACCTTACGAGCAGTATTTC.

V gene TRBV30 combines with J gene TRBJ1-1; D is ambiguous. V dropped 1 base and J dropped 5 bases, with 11 bases sitting between them. Germline lookup yields CDR1 GTSNPN and CDR2 SVGIG (reference sequence). The CDR3 loop spans 13 amino acids. The CDR3 DNA follows: TGTGCCTGGAGTGGCGAGGGAGGGACTGAAGCTTTCTTT. Its protein is CAWSGEGGTEAFF.

The V gene is TRBV7-6, the J gene TRBJ1-5; no reliable D call. This CDR3 has 15 amino acids. The V end lost 1 base, the J end lost 0 bases, and 7 bases lay between the germline ends. CDR1 and CDR2 (germline): SGHVS, FNYEAQ. The CDR3 coding sequence is TGTGCCAGCAGCTTAGAGCCTAATAGCAATCAGCCCCAGCATTTT. Encoded protein: CASSLEPNSNQPQHF.

The chain uses TRBV5-1 and TRBJ2-5; D call uncertain. The CDR3 covers 14 residues. Deletions cut 3 bases from V and 4 bases from J, with 13 bases between. Germline CDR1 and CDR2: SGHRS and YFSETQ. CDR3 loop: CASSSDPVGETQYF. In DNA, the CDR3 is TGCGCCAGCAGCTCGGACCCAGTCGGAGAGACCCAGTACTTC.

The V and J genes are TRBV28 and TRBJ2-1; D uncertain. Germline assignment: CDR1 MDHEN and CDR2 SYDVKM. Trimming left V 3 bases short and J 2 bases short, with 8 bases between. The CDR3 runs 14 residues. CDR3 residues: CASSLWTTYNEQFF. The DNA for the CDR3 is TGTGCCAGCAGTTTGTGGACGACCTACAATGAGCAGTTCTTC.

The chain combines TRBV29-1 with TRBJ1-2; a weak D match, TRBD1 (5 bases). The V gene lost 3 bases and the J gene lost 7 bases, with 12 bases spanning the gap. Germline V gene data show CDR1 as SQVTM and CDR2 as ANQGSEA. The CDR3 is made up of 12 amino acids. CDR3 nucleotide sequence: TGCAGCGTTGATGTTGGGGGGACTGGCTACACCTTC. This sequence encodes CSVDVGGTGYTF.

On this clone: No DNA is shown, since the ends of the CDR3 on it are uncertain; the CDR3 is the one TCRdb lists. J is TRBJ2-3 and V is TRBV7-2; TRBD1, as called in the table, went unchecked against the DNA. The CDR3 totals 19 residues, both ends included. Germline V gives CDR1 SGHTA, CDR2 FQGNSA. The CDR3 protein is CASSLLQVSPYSGTDTQYF.

CDR3 in DNA: TGTGCCAGCAGCTTGGGGCGGGGATCGACCTCCTACGAGCAGTACTTC. Its protein is CASSLGRGSTSYEQYF. The chain is built from TRBV5-6 and TRBJ2-7; D is perhaps TRBD2 (6 bases). The CDR3 length is 16 residues. The germline V gene encodes CDR1 SGHDT and CDR2 YYEEEE. The V gene lost 0 bases and the J gene lost 0 bases, with 13 bases spanning the gap.

Ten or more counts support this clone. This sequence joins TRBV14 and TRBJ2-5; TRBD2 is a possible D gene (5 bases). This CDR3 is built from 19 residues. Germline V gene data show CDR1 as SGHDN and CDR2 as FVKESK. V was clipped by 0 bases and J by 1 base, with 21 bases between them. The CDR3, as DNA: TGTGCCAGCAGCCAAGAGGGGAGTCGGACCAGCGTAAGCCAAGAGACCCAGTACTTC. It encodes CASSQEGSRTSVSQETQYF.

In this sample, this clone turned up a few times. The chain uses TRBV29-1 and TRBJ1-1, with D hard to call. The CDR3 has 13 amino acids. CDR1 is SQVTM and CDR2 is ANQGSEA in the germline V gene. Trimming took off 4 bases at V and 1 base at J, with 10 bases between the two ends. CDR3 sequence: CSVGRAGNTEAFF. The CDR3 DNA sequence: TGCAGCGTTGGAAGGGCCGGGAACACTGAAGCTTTCTTT.

A single count supports this clone. The chain is built from TRBV4-3 and TRBJ2-1; D is unresolved. V was clipped by 0 bases and J by 7 bases, with 4 bases between them. CDR1 and CDR2 (germline): LGHNA, YSLEER. The CDR3 is 12 residues long. CDR3 sequence (DNA): TGCGCCAGCAGCCAAGATTGGAATGAGCAGTTCTTC. Its translation: CASSQDWNEQFF.

The chain combines TRBV27 with TRBJ2-5, with 8 nucleotides matching TRBD1. CDR1 MNHEY and CDR2 SMNVEV come from the germline V gene (reference sequence). Trimming at V came to 3 bases and at J to 5 bases, leaving 8 bases not matched to a gene. This CDR3 has 15 amino acids. The CDR3 protein is CASSLGQGAKETQYF. The CDR3 DNA reads TGTGCCAGCAGTTTGGGCCAGGGGGCTAAGGAGACCCAGTACTTC.

This chain connects TRBV11-2 to TRBJ2-5; TRBD1 agrees at 10 bases. Looked up from germline, CDR1 is SGHAT and CDR2 is FQNNGV. Trimming cost V 1 base and J 4 bases; bases outside gene matches: 6. The CDR3 covers 16 residues. The CDR3 is CASSLGDRGAGETQYF. In DNA, the CDR3 is TGTGCCAGCAGCTTAGGGGACAGGGGTGCGGGAGAGACCCAGTACTTC.

The chain has TRBV18 and TRBJ2-1, with 8 bases that match TRBD2. This CDR3 comprises 15 residues. Germline values: CDR1 KGHSH, CDR2 LQKENI. Trimming at V came to 2 bases and at J to 4 bases, leaving 4 bases not matched to a gene. CDR3 DNA sequence: TGTGCCAGCTCACCAAAAGCGGGGGATTACAATGAGCAGTTCTTC. This gives the protein CASSPKAGDYNEQFF.

The CDR3 DNA reads TGCGCCAGCAGCCAACAATCTCAGGGCACTGGGGCCAACGTCCTGACTTTC. Residues: CASSQQSQGTGANVLTF. The chain carries TRBV4-3 and TRBJ2-6; TRBD1 might be the D (5 bases). Trimming shortened V by 2 bases and J by 2 bases, and 13 bases separated the two germline ends. Germline values: CDR1 LGHNA, CDR2 YSLEER. This CDR3 contains 17 residues.